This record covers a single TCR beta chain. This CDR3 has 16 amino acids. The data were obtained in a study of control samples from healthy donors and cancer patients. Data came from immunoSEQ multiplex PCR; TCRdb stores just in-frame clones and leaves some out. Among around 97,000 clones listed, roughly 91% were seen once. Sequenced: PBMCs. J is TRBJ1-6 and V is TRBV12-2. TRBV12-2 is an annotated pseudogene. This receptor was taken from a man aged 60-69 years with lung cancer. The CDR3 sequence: CASRLAGGPRLSPLHF. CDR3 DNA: TGTGCAAGTCGCTTAGCGGGGGGACCGCGTCTTTCACCCCTCCACTTT.